The clone carrying this T cell receptor beta chain came up a few times. This entry is derived from a study of identical twins. TCRdb called the 5' RACE reads again in MiXCR, with one record for every CDR3 protein. The sample carries roughly 480,000 distinct CDR3 sequences, approximately 25% recorded once. With 5 bases removed from V and 4 bases from J, the gap between germline ends came to 11 bases. Germline CDR1 is SGHDN and CDR2 is FVKESK. The CDR3 sequence is 13 residues long. These records were also assigned to another study, of T cells expressing NK-cell markers.

The V gene is TRBV14, the J gene TRBJ2-5, with a possible D match to TRBD1 (6 bases). Input material: CD4+ T cells sorted from blood. The sequence came from a woman between 18 and 30 years old in good health. The CDR3 is CASSDGGRETQYF. The DNA of the CDR3 is TGTGCCAGCAGCGATGGGGGCAGAGAGACCCAGTACTTC.